The 28 T cell receptor beta chains listed next were all sequenced from one sample in a study of T cell responses to AZD1222 COVID-19 vaccine. Produced via immunoSEQ multiplex PCR; TCRdb's table is partial and in-frame only. Of around 78,000 clones in the sample, about nine tenths were seen once. The specimen was peripheral blood, collected on day 0 of AZD1222 vaccination. Receptors were obtained from an adult in good health.

The CDR3 reads CASSSTGEYGYTF. The CDR3 coding sequence is TGTGCCAGCAGCTCGACAGGGGAGTATGGCTACACCTTC. This chain uses TRBV7-2 with TRBJ1-2, with 8 bases identical to TRBD1. Germline CDR1 is SGHTA and CDR2 is FQGNSA. Trimming removed 4 bases from V and 5 bases from J; junction bases left unmatched: 3. This CDR3 comprises 13 residues.

The rearrangement joins TRBV24-1 to TRBJ2-3; TRBD1 aligns across 7 bases. Germline-derived CDR1 and CDR2 are KGHDR and SFDVKD. The CDR3 extends over 16 amino acids. The junction had 7 bases not matched to a gene; V was cut back by 3 bases and J by 2 bases. The CDR3 loop is CATSDPTGMDTDTQYF. The CDR3 nucleotides read TGTGCCACCAGTGATCCGACAGGGATGGACACAGATACGCAGTATTTT.

The rearrangement links TRBV7-9 to TRBJ2-1, with D possibly TRBD2 on 8 matching bases. Trimming stripped 5 bases from V and 12 bases from J, with 41 bases between. Germline-derived CDR1 and CDR2 are SEHNR and FQNEAQ (reference sequence). This CDR3 is built from 21 residues. CDR3 in DNA: TGTGCCAGCAGCAGCTTATTGGGTGGACAGGACGGGACTAGAGGCCGAGATGGGCAGTTCTTC. Encoded protein: CASSSLLGGQDGTRGRDGQFF. Based on the CDR3 plus reference TRBV7-9 and TRBJ2-1, the full variable domain is DTGVSQNPRHKITKRGQNVTFRCDPISEHNRLYWYRQTLGQGPEFLTYFQNEAQLEKSRLLSDRFSAERPKGSFSTLEIQRTEQGDSAMYLCASSSLLGGQDGTRGRDGQFFGPGTRLTVL.

The gene calls are TRBV2 and TRBJ1-5, with TRBD1 matching over 7 bases. The CDR3 extends over 15 amino acids. CDR1 is SNHLY, CDR2 FYNNEI, per germline. V trimming: 7 bases; J trimming: 1 base; junction bases outside the gene matches: 7. CDR3 protein: CASTQGEGSNQPQHF. The CDR3 DNA reads TGTGCCAGCACCCAGGGGGAGGGAAGCAATCAGCCCCAGCATTTT.

The gene calls are TRBV6-5 and TRBJ1-2, with D tentatively TRBD1 (5 bases). The V and J ends lost 5 bases and 8 bases respectively, with 15 bases between them. The CDR3 has 13 amino acids. CDR1 is MNHEY, CDR2 SVGAGI, per germline. This chain's CDR3 is CASSPQTERGYTF. The DNA of the CDR3 is TGTGCCAGCAGTCCCCAGACAGAGAGAGGCTACACCTTC.

This chain connects TRBV13 to TRBJ2-3; 7 nucleotides line up with TRBD2. With 8 bases clipped from V and 2 bases from J, the junction kept 7 bases outside the gene matches. Germline V gene lookup returns CDR1 PRHDT and CDR2 FYEKMQ (reference sequence). The CDR3 extends over 14 amino acids. The CDR3: CASFGGRDTDTQYF. The CDR3 DNA follows: TGTGCCAGCTTCGGGGGGAGGGACACAGATACGCAGTATTTT.

This clone was seen a single time. The rearrangement uses TRBV12-3 or TRBV12-4 and TRBJ2-5; a possible D gene is TRBD2 (5 bases). V was shortened by 5 bases and J by 4 bases, with 11 bases between the two germline ends. This CDR3 comprises 13 residues. Written as DNA, the CDR3 is TGTGCCAGCAGTCAAACTAGGTTAGAGACCCAGTACTTC. It yields the protein CASSQTRLETQYF.

This clone has more than one count but fewer than ten. V gene TRBV19 combines with J gene TRBJ2-1; 7 nucleotides match TRBD2. J was trimmed by 0 bases and V by 3 bases; bases with no gene match: 5. Per the germline V gene, CDR1 is LNHDA and CDR2 is SQIVND (reference sequence). This CDR3 is 16 amino acids long. The CDR3 spells CASSIPGGSSYNEQFF. Written as DNA, the CDR3 is TGTGCCAGTAGTATTCCTGGCGGGAGCTCCTACAATGAGCAGTTCTTC.

CDR3 sequence reads: CASSYHRALRDTQYF. In DNA, the CDR3 is TGTGCCAGCAGCTACCACAGAGCACTCAGAGATACGCAGTATTTT. The chain employs TRBV3-1 (or the pseudogene TRBV3-2) and TRBJ2-3; D unclear. The ends were cut back, 5 bases at V and 5 bases at J, with 17 bases in the middle. Germline CDR1 reads LGHDT; CDR2 reads YNNKEL (reference sequence). The CDR3 length is 15 residues.

The chain uses TRBV30 and TRBJ1-1; D ambiguous. Deletions cut 5 bases from V and 4 bases from J, with 20 bases between. Germline V gene lookup returns CDR1 GTSNPN and CDR2 SVGIG (reference sequence). The CDR3 extends over 15 amino acids. The CDR3 nucleotides read TGTGCCTGGGGGTCTGAGGTGGGGTCTGGCACTGAAGCTTTCTTT. Protein sequence: CAWGSEVGSGTEAFF.

The J gene is TRBJ1-2, the V gene TRBV5-1, with a weak D call TRBD1 (6 bases). Germline CDR1 is SGHRS and CDR2 is YFSETQ. The CDR3 covers 14 residues. V lost 4 bases and J lost 2, with 12 bases in between. The CDR3 DNA sequence: TGCGCCAGCAGCATCGACAGGAGAAACTATGGCTACACCTTC. Protein sequence: CASSIDRRNYGYTF. Using reference TRBV5-1 and TRBJ1-2 for the parts outside the CDR3, the full variable domain is KAGVTQTPRYLIKTRGQQVTLSCSPISGHRSVSWYQQTPGQGLQFLFEYFSETQRNKGNFPGRFSGRQFSNSRSEMNVSTLELGDSALYLCASSIDRRNYGYTFGSGTRLTVV.

This clone was detected only once. The rearrangement links TRBV9 to TRBJ1-1; D is ambiguous. Trimming stripped 6 bases from V and 0 bases from J, with 15 bases between. This CDR3 spans 15 amino acids. The germline gives CDR1 SGDLS, CDR2 YYNGEE. CDR3 sequence (DNA): TGTGCCAGCAACCAGCTTGGGAAAGTGAACACTGAAGCTTTCTTT. It is translated as CASNQLGKVNTEAFF. Complete variable domain (other parts from reference TRBV9 and TRBJ1-1): DSGVTQTPKHLITATGQRVTLRCSPRSGDLSVYWYQQSLDQGLQFLIQYYNGEERAKGNILERFSAQQFPDLHSELNLSSLELGDSALYFCASNQLGKVNTEAFFGQGTRLTVV.

The gene calls are TRBV27 and TRBJ2-1; no clear D gene. The CDR3 extends over 11 amino acids. The V gene lost 3 bases and the J gene lost 10 bases, with 7 bases spanning the gap. Germline V CDR1 and CDR2: MNHEY, SMNVEV (reference sequence). The CDR3 sequence is CASSLGREQFF. DNA for the CDR3: TGTGCCAGCAGTTTGGGCCGGGAGCAGTTCTTC.

V is TRBV28 and J is TRBJ1-2; D remains ambiguous. Trimming left V 0 bases short and J 4 bases short, with 15 bases between. Germline lookup yields CDR1 MDHEN and CDR2 SYDVKM. CDR3 length equals 16 residues. CDR3 DNA sequence: TGTGCCAGCAGTTTATGGGTCGGAACCAGAATCTATGGCTACACCTTC. As protein: CASSLWVGTRIYGYTF.

The V call is TRBV11-3, the J call TRBJ1-5; D gene ambiguous. V lost 3 bases and J 8 bases, leaving 11 bases between the germline ends. The V gene's germline CDR1 is SGHNT and CDR2 YENEEA. The CDR3 is made up of 13 amino acids. The DNA for the CDR3 is TGTGCCAGCAGCTTTAATTCCCTGGAGCCCCAGCATTTT. Translation gives CASSFNSLEPQHF.

This clone was seen a handful of times. This chain links TRBV5-1 with TRBJ1-4; a weak D match, TRBD1 (6 bases). This CDR3 region has 15 residues. V was cut by 0 bases and J by 7 bases, with 13 bases left in between. Germline V CDR1 and CDR2: SGHRS, YFSETQ. CDR3 DNA: TGCGCCAGCAGCTTGGCCACGGCAGGGGTTGAAAAACTGTTTTTT. It is translated as CASSLATAGVEKLFF.

This rearrangement joins TRBV27 to TRBJ1-1; D is uncertain. Germline assignment: CDR1 MNHEY and CDR2 SMNVEV (reference sequence). Deletions cut 10 bases from V and 1 base from J, with 13 bases between. This CDR3 contains 13 residues. Here the CDR3 DNA reads TGTGCCACTAAGATTCCGGGGAACACTGAAGCTTTCTTT. Translation gives CATKIPGNTEAFF.

In nucleotides, the CDR3 is TGTGCCAGCAGTCGGGACTACAATGAGCAGTTCTTC. It is translated as CASSRDYNEQFF. This chain links TRBV5-6 with TRBJ2-1, with TRBD2 as a possible D gene (5 bases). Germline CDR1 is SGHDT and CDR2 is YYEEEE. This CDR3 is built from 12 residues. V was shortened by 5 bases and J by 3 bases, with 6 bases between the two germline ends.

V gene TRBV6-5 combines with J gene TRBJ2-3; possibly TRBD2 for D (5 bases). CDR3 length equals 14 residues. Per germline, CDR1 MNHEY and CDR2 SVGAGI. V lost 6 bases and J 0 bases, leaving 10 bases between the germline ends. The CDR3 loop is CASSQRTSTDTQYF. In DNA form, the CDR3 reads TGTGCCAGCAGCCAAAGGACTAGCACAGATACGCAGTATTTT.

The chain has TRBV19 and TRBJ2-2; TRBD2 is a possible D gene (6 bases). CDR1 is LNHDA and CDR2 is SQIVND in the germline V gene (reference sequence). This CDR3 is 17 amino acids long. The V and J ends lost 3 bases and 1 base respectively, with 15 bases between them. Here the CDR3 reads CASSMEGTLKNTGELFF. CDR3 DNA sequence: TGTGCCAGTAGTATGGAGGGGACCCTTAAGAACACCGGGGAGCTGTTTTTT.

CDR3 region: CASSPGGHGESIYF. The CDR3 DNA sequence: TGTGCCAGCTCACCGGGCGGACACGGAGAGTCCATATATTTT. The J gene is TRBJ1-3, the V gene TRBV18, with D perhaps matching TRBD1 (5 bases). The CDR3 contains 14 residues. Trimming took off 3 bases at V and 11 bases at J, with 17 bases between the two ends. CDR1 is KGHSH, CDR2 LQKENI, per germline.

The chain couples TRBV11-3 to TRBJ1-2; 10 nucleotides align to TRBD1. V gave up 4 bases and J gave up 0 bases; unmatched junction bases: 5. Germline V gene data show CDR1 as SGHNT and CDR2 as YENEEA. This CDR3 has 16 residues. This CDR3 is CASSSLGTGANYGYTF. Written as DNA, the CDR3 is TGTGCCAGCAGCTCCTTAGGGACAGGGGCTAACTATGGCTACACCTTC. Drawing the rest from reference TRBV11-3 and TRBJ1-2, the complete variable domain is EAGVVQSPRYKIIEKKQPVAFWCNPISGHNTLYWYLQNLGQGPELLIRYENEEAVDDSQLPKDRFSAERLKGVDSTLKIQPAELGDSAVYLCASSSLGTGANYGYTFGSGTRLTVV.

V gene TRBV7-2 combines with J gene TRBJ2-5, with D hard to call. V lost 1 base and J 9 bases, leaving 18 bases between the germline ends. This CDR3 contains 15 residues. CDR1 is SGHTA and CDR2 is FQGNSA in the germline V gene. Here the CDR3 reads CASSLESGQSGAQYF. CDR3 DNA: TGTGCCAGCAGCTTAGAGTCGGGTCAGTCTGGGGCCCAGTACTTC.

The V and J genes are TRBV28 and TRBJ1-6; D is uncertain. Germline V gives CDR1 MDHEN, CDR2 SYDVKM. The CDR3 is made up of 14 amino acids. Trimming took off 1 base at V and 5 bases at J, with 6 bases between the two ends. CDR3 amino acids: CASSLSVDNSPLHF. The CDR3 nucleotides are TGTGCCAGCAGTTTATCAGTGGATAATTCACCCCTCCACTTT.

This chain connects TRBV18 to TRBJ2-7, with unresolved D. The CDR3 is 14 amino acids. Germline lookup yields CDR1 KGHSH and CDR2 LQKENI. V was shortened by 0 bases and J by 2 bases, with 8 bases between the two germline ends. CDR3 sequence: CASSPPGSTYEQYF. The CDR3 DNA reads TGTGCCAGCTCACCACCGGGCAGTACCTACGAGCAGTACTTC.

The chain combines TRBV6-2 or TRBV6-3 with TRBJ2-1; 8 nucleotides align to TRBD2. The germline gives CDR1 MNHEY, CDR2 SVGEGT. Unmatched junction bases numbered 5, after V lost 6 bases and J lost 1 base. This CDR3 is built from 15 residues. The CDR3, as DNA: TGTGCCAGCAGCAGCGGGAGTCCGTCCTACAATGAGCAGTTCTTC. Protein: CASSSGSPSYNEQFF.

The CDR3 DNA is TGTGCCAGTAGTCAGGGGATGGACTATGGCTACACCTTC. It translates to CASSQGMDYGYTF. V gene TRBV19 combines with J gene TRBJ1-2; D is possibly TRBD1 (6 bases). Germline values: CDR1 LNHDA, CDR2 SQIVND (reference sequence). Trimming stripped 5 bases from V and 3 bases from J, with 10 bases between. The CDR3 sequence is 13 residues long. Looking up the rest from reference TRBV19 and TRBJ1-2 gives the full variable domain: DGGITQSPKYLFRKEGQNVTLSCEQNLNHDAMYWYRQDPGQGLRLIYYSQIVNDFQKGDIAEGYSVSREKKESFPLTVTSAQKNPTAFYLCASSQGMDYGYTFGSGTRLTVV.

The chain couples TRBV4-3 to TRBJ2-5; maybe TRBD1 (6 bases). Trimming pared 5 bases from V and 3 bases from J, leaving 13 bases between. The CDR3 has 14 residues. Germline assignment: CDR1 LGHNA and CDR2 YSLEER. The CDR3 spells CASSSDTGKETQYF. CDR3 sequence (DNA): TGCGCCAGCAGCAGCGATACAGGGAAAGAGACCCAGTACTTC.